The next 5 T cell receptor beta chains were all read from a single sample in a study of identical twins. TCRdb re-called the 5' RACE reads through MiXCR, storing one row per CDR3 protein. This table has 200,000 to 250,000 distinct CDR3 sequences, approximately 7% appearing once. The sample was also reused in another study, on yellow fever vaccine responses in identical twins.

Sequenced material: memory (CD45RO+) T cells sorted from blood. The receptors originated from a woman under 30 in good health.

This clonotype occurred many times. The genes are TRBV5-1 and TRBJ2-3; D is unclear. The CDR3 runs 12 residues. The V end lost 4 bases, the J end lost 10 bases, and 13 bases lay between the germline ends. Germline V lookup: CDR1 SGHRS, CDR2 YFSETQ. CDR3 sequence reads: CASSPDSQAQYF. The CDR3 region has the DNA TGCGCCAGCAGCCCTGACTCTCAAGCGCAGTATTTT.

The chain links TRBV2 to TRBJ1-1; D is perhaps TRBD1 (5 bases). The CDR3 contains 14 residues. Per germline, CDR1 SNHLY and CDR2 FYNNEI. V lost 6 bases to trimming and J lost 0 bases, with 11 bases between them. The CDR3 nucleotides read TGTGCCAGCAGGCGGGGACTTATGAACACTGAAGCTTTCTTT. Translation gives CASRRGLMNTEAFF. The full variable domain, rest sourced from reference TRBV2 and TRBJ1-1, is EPEVTQTPSHQVTQMGQEVILRCVPISNHLYFYWYRQILGQKVEFLVSFYNNEISEKSEIFDDQFSVERPDGSNFTLKIRSTKLEDSAMYFCASRRGLMNTEAFFGQGTRLTVV.

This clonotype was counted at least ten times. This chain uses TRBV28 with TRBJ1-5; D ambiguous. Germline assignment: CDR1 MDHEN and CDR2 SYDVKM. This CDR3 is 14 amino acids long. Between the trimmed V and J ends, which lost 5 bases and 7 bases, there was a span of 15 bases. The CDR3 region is CASSLGRVKQPQHF. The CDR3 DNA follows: TGTGCCAGCAGTCTCGGACGGGTGAAACAGCCCCAGCATTTT.

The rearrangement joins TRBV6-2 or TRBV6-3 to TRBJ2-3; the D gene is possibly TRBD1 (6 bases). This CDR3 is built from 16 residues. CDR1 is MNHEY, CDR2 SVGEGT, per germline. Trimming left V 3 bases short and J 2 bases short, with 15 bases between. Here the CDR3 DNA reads TGTGCCAGCAGTTATGAGTTCAGGGGACCCACAGATACGCAGTATTTT. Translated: CASSYEFRGPTDTQYF.

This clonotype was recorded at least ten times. The CDR3 region is CSASRGGRTGELFF. Here the CDR3 DNA reads TGCAGTGCTAGTCGAGGGGGAAGGACCGGGGAGCTGTTTTTT. The gene calls are TRBV20-1 and TRBJ2-2; D might be TRBD1 (6 bases). This CDR3 comprises 14 residues. Trimming took off 3 bases at V and 5 bases at J, with 13 bases between the two ends. Germline V lookup: CDR1 DFQATT, CDR2 SNEGSKA (reference sequence).